This T cell receptor (beta chain) was documented in a study of control samples from healthy donors and cancer patients. Germline values: CDR1 LNHDA, CDR2 SQIVND (reference sequence). CDR3 size: 13 residues. With V trimmed by 6 bases and J by 8 bases, 8 bases remained unmatched. Using immunoSEQ multiplex PCR, the repertoire was profiled, and TCRdb retains in-frame clones only, with some absent. The data show some 410,000 clones, more than 80% seen once. Material: PBMCs. This receptor was taken from a man aged 40-49 years with head and neck cancer. The chain uses TRBV19 and TRBJ1-2; 8 positions agree with TRBD1. The CDR3, as DNA: TGTGCCAGTAGCCGCAGGGGGCTTGGAGGCTACACCTTC. Protein sequence: CASSRRGLGGYTF.